Reported below is one T cell receptor (beta chain). Its antigen remains unknown. No CMV serostatus entry exists for this donor. The CDR3 spans 13 residues. V dropped 2 bases and J dropped 6 bases, with 7 bases sitting between them. The germline V gene has CDR1 KGHSH and CDR2 LQKENI. This record comes from a study of cytomegalovirus exposure and HLA in healthy donors. Vbeta (60) and Jbeta (13) primers were used in the PCR. Method: immunoSEQ multiplex PCR; TCRdb's copy keeps in-frame clones and lacks some. The data show around 90,000 clones, roughly 67% seen once. Study results and limitations: Reports described diagnosis of cytomegalovirus status by the classifier as highly specific and sensitive. Within a later analysis, the majority of CMV-associated TCR beta chains appeared HLA-restricted. Earlier results showed most TCR beta V segments being productive about 90% or about 30% of the time.

Sequenced sample: PBMCs. The chain combines TRBV18 with TRBJ1-4; D remains ambiguous. The TCR sequence derives from a human donor in good health. This CDR3 reads CASSPRSDEKLFF. The CDR3 nucleotides are TGTGCCAGCTCACCAAGATCAGATGAAAAACTGTTTTTT.